The 16 T cell receptor beta chains below were found in one sample sequenced in a study of chemoradiotherapy in HPV16-positive cancers. Repertoires were generated with immunoSEQ multiplex PCR, while TCRdb's copy carries only in-frame clones and drops some. This repertoire shows 300 to 350 clones, approximately 90% found once; its top ten account for just under 7%. The sample consisted of tumor tissue, taken from a patient who underwent chemoradiotherapy. The source is a human donor with HPV-associated anogenital cancer.

This chain uses TRBV28 with TRBJ2-3, with unresolved D. The CDR3 contains 16 residues. The ends were cut back, 7 bases at V and 0 bases at J, with 17 bases in the middle. Germline lookup yields CDR1 MDHEN and CDR2 SYDVKM. CDR3 DNA sequence: TGTGCCAGCACCCCTTTGGGTAGCCCGAGCACAGATACGCAGTATTTT. Its protein is CASTPLGSPSTDTQYF.

This clone was seen just once. The genes are TRBV6-5 and TRBJ2-7, with 7 bases identical to TRBD1. The CDR3 extends over 15 amino acids. Germline CDR1 reads MNHEY; CDR2 reads SVGAGI. V was clipped by 6 bases and J by 3 bases; unmatched bases: 11. The CDR3 sequence: CASSRSRQGSYEQYF. The CDR3 nucleotides are TGTGCCAGCAGCCGGAGCCGACAGGGTAGCTACGAGCAGTACTTC.

J is TRBJ2-7 and V is TRBV7-2; D may be TRBD2 (5 bases). The CDR3 contains 17 residues. The V gene's germline CDR1 is SGHTA and CDR2 FQGNSA. V dropped 2 bases and J dropped 2 bases, with 19 bases sitting between them. The CDR3: CASSLPRSGVPTYEQYF. CDR3 coding DNA: TGTGCCAGCAGCTTACCCCGCTCCGGGGTTCCCACCTACGAGCAGTACTTC.

V gene TRBV5-6 combines with J gene TRBJ2-7, with TRBD1 matching 7 bases. The V and J ends lost 2 bases and 3 bases, in that order; junction bases with no gene match: 5. Per germline, CDR1 SGHDT and CDR2 YYEEEE. The CDR3 has 14 amino acids. CDR3 protein: CASSLATGRYEQYF. CDR3 sequence (DNA): TGTGCCAGCAGCTTAGCGACAGGGCGCTACGAGCAGTACTTC.

The V call is TRBV18, the J call TRBJ1-6; D is unclear. There are 14 residues in the CDR3. Germline V lookup: CDR1 KGHSH, CDR2 LQKENI. V lost 2 bases, J lost 9 bases, and 11 bases lay in between. The CDR3 sequence: CASSPSGSGSPLHF. The CDR3 DNA reads as TGTGCCAGCTCACCATCCGGGAGTGGTTCACCCCTCCACTTT.

This sequence joins TRBV4-1 and TRBJ1-1; D might be TRBD1 (6 bases). With 5 bases removed from V and 3 bases from J, the gap between germline ends came to 10 bases. This CDR3 has 13 amino acids. The germline CDR1 and CDR2 sequences are MGHRA and YSYEKL. The DNA of the CDR3 is TGCGCCAGCAGCTGGGACATCTACACTGAAGCTTTCTTT. Amino acid sequence: CASSWDIYTEAFF.

CDR3 region: CASSPDRVSVGYTF. Here the CDR3 DNA reads TGCGCCAGCAGCCCCGACAGGGTCTCTGTCGGCTACACCTTC. This chain uses TRBV4-1 with TRBJ1-2; 7 nucleotides line up with TRBD1. CDR1 is MGHRA, CDR2 YSYEKL, per germline. V shed 4 bases, J shed 8 bases, and the junction held 10 bases outside the gene matches. The CDR3 spans 14 residues.

The chain links TRBV18 to TRBJ1-1, with a possible D match to TRBD1 (6 bases). This CDR3 contains 15 residues. Germline V gene lookup returns CDR1 KGHSH and CDR2 LQKENI. Trimming left V 3 bases short and J 4 bases short, with 15 bases between. CDR3 loop: CASSPAEGGRTEAFF. The CDR3 region has the DNA TGTGCCAGCTCACCCGCGGAGGGGGGGCGCACTGAAGCTTTCTTT.

J is TRBJ2-3 and V is TRBV25-1, with D uncertain. CDR1 is MGHDK, CDR2 SYGVNS, per germline. This CDR3 contains 15 residues. Trimming cost V 3 bases and J 2 bases, with 12 bases left between them. The CDR3 DNA follows: TGTGCCAGCAGTGATCTGGGCAGGAACACAGATACGCAGTATTTT. Translating gives CASSDLGRNTDTQYF.

The chain is built from TRBV9 and TRBJ1-1; D is possibly TRBD1 (5 bases). V dropped 5 bases and J dropped 1 base, with 9 bases sitting between them. The CDR3 contains 13 residues. Germline-derived CDR1 and CDR2 are SGDLS and YYNGEE. CDR3 sequence (DNA): TGTGCCAGCAGAAGGGACCGGAACACTGAAGCTTTCTTT. Translating it yields CASRRDRNTEAFF.

In the case of this clone: A read error may produce the germline difference seen at one junction end. The chain uses TRBV5-1 and TRBJ1-5; the match to TRBD1 covers 7 bases. Germline assignment: CDR1 SGHRS and CDR2 YFSETQ. The CDR3 runs 15 residues. CDR3: CASSPGQVSNQPQHF. The CDR3 DNA follows: TGTGCCAGCAGCCCCGGACAGGTCAGCAATCAGCCCCAGCATTTT.

This sequence joins TRBV5-4 and TRBJ1-2, with a weak D call TRBD1 (5 bases). The CDR3 runs 15 residues. Germline CDR1 reads SGHNT; CDR2 reads YYREEE (reference sequence). The ends were cut back, 0 bases at V and 7 bases at J, with 16 bases in the middle. For the CDR3, the DNA is TGTGCCAGCAGCTTGGGGGGCCCGGGGAATGTTGGCTACACCTTC. Its translation: CASSLGGPGNVGYTF.

The chain's CDR3 is CASSLVGPTFNEQFF. CDR3 DNA sequence: TGTGCCAGCAGCTTAGTTGGGCCCACCTTTAATGAGCAGTTCTTC. The chain employs TRBV7-9 and TRBJ2-1; D ambiguous. The V and J ends lost 1 base and 7 bases respectively, with 14 bases between them. CDR1 and CDR2 (germline): SEHNR, FQNEAQ (reference sequence). The length of the CDR3 is 15 residues.

The chain employs TRBV7-3 and TRBJ2-3; D may be TRBD1 or TRBD2 (5 bases each). The CDR3 loop spans 20 amino acids. Deletions cut 5 bases from V and 2 bases from J, with 29 bases between. Germline V gene lookup returns CDR1 SGHTA and CDR2 FQGTGA. The CDR3: CASSRRTPGPQNTYTDTQYF. CDR3 DNA sequence: TGTGCCAGCAGCCGGCGGACTCCGGGACCTCAAAACACCTACACAGATACGCAGTATTTT.

Note on this clone: Germline is not matched at one junction end, which may reflect a read error. The chain joins TRBV11-2 to TRBJ1-2, with 7 bases matching TRBD1. Germline CDR1 reads SGHAT; CDR2 reads FQNNGV. The CDR3 length is 12 residues. The CDR3 region is CASSPPWTGSAF. The DNA for the CDR3 is TGTGCCAGCAGCCCCCCCTGGACAGGCTCAGCCTTC. The full variable domain, its missing parts supplied by reference TRBV11-2 and TRBJ1-2, is EAGVAQSPRYKIIEKRQSVAFWCNPISGHATLYWYQQILGQGPKLLIQFQNNGVVDDSQLPKDRFSAERLKGVDSTLKIQPAKLEDSAVYLCASSPPWTGSAFGSGTRLTVV.

The chain employs TRBV5-1 and TRBJ2-5; D might be TRBD1 (6 bases). The J call is in doubt because the DNA end fits TRBJ2-7 better. This CDR3 region has 13 residues. From germline, CDR1 is SGHRS and CDR2 YFSETQ. The CDR3 spells CASSPTGLYEQYF. For the CDR3, the DNA is TGCGCCAGCAGCCCAACAGGGTTGTACGAGCAGTACTTC.